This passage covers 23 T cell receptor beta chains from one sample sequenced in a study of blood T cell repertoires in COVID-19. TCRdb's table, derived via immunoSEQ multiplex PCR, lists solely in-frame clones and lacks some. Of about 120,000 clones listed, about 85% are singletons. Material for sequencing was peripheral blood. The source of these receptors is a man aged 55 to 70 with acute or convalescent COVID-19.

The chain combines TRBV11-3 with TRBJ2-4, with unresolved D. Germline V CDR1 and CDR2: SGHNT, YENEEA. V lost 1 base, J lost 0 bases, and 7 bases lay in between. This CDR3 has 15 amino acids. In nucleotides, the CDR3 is TGTGCCAGCAGCTTAGGTCTCGTAGCCAAAAACATTCAGTACTTC. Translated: CASSLGLVAKNIQYF.

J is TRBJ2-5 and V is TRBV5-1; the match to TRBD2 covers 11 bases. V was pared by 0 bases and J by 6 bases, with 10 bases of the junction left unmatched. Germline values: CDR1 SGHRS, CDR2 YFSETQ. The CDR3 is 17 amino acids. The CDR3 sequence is CASSLALRSGRAQTQYF. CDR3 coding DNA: TGCGCCAGCAGCTTGGCCCTCCGTAGCGGGAGGGCTCAGACCCAGTACTTC.

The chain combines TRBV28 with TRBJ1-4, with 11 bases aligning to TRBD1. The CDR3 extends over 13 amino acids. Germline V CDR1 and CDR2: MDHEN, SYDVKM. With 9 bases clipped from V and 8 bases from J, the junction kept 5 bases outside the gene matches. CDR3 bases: TGTGCCAGTTGGGACAGGGGGGGGGAAAAACTGTTTTTT. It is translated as CASWDRGGEKLFF.

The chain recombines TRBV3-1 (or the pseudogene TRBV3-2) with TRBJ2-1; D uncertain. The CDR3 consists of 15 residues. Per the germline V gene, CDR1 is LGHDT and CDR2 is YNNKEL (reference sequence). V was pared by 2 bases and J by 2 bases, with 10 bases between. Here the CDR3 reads CASSQSMAAYNEQFF. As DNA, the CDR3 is TGTGCCAGCAGCCAAAGTATGGCGGCCTACAATGAGCAGTTCTTC.

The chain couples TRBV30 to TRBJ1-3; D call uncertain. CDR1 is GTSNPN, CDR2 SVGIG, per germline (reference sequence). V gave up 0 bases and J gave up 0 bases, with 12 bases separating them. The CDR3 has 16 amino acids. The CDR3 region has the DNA TGTGCCTGGAGTGTACGGGTGACCAGCTCTGGAAACACCATATATTTT. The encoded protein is CAWSVRVTSSGNTIYF.

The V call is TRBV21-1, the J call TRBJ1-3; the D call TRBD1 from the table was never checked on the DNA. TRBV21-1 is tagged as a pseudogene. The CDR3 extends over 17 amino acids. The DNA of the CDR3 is TGTGCCAGCAGCAAAGCGCTTTGCCAGGGGGAAGGAAACACCATATATTTT. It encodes CASSKALCQGEGNTIYF.

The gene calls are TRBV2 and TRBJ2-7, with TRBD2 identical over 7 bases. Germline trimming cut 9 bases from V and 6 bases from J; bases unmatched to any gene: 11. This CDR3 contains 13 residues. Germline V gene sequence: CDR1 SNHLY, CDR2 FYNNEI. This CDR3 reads CASAPPGRVEQYF. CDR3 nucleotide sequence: TGTGCCAGTGCACCTCCTGGGAGGGTCGAGCAGTACTTC.

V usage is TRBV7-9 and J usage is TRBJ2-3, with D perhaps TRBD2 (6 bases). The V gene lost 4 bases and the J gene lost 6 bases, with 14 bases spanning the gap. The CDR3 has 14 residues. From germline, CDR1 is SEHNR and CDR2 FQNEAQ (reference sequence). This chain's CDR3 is CASSSGGRGDTQYF. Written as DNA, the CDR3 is TGTGCCAGCAGCTCCGGAGGGCGCGGGGATACGCAGTATTTT.

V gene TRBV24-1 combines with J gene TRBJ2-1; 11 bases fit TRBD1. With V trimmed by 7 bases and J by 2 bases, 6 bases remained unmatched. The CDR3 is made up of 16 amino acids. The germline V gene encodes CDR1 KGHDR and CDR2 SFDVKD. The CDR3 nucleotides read TGTGCCACCAGATCCGGACAGGGGGCGACCTACAATGAGCAGTTCTTC. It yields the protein CATRSGQGATYNEQFF.

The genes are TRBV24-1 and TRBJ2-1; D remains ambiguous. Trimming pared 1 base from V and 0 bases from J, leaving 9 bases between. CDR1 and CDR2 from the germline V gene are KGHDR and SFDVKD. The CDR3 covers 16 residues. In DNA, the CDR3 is TGTGCCACCAGTGATTTTCGAGCTGCCTCCTACAATGAGCAGTTCTTC. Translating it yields CATSDFRAASYNEQFF.

CDR3 protein: CASRPQGSSTEAFF. In DNA, the CDR3 is TGCGCCAGCAGACCCCAGGGCTCGAGCACTGAAGCTTTCTTT. The gene calls are TRBV5-1 and TRBJ1-1; tentative D call: TRBD1 (5 bases). Germline V gene lookup returns CDR1 SGHRS and CDR2 YFSETQ. V lost 5 bases to trimming and J lost 4 bases, with 15 bases between them. The CDR3 covers 14 residues.

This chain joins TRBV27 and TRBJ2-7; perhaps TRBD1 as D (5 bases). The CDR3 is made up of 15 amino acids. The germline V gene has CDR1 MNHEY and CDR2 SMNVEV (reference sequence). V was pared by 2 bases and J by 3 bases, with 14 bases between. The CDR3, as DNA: TGTGCCAGCAGTTTAGGGCAGGGTCGGAGCTACGAGCAGTACTTC. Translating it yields CASSLGQGRSYEQYF.

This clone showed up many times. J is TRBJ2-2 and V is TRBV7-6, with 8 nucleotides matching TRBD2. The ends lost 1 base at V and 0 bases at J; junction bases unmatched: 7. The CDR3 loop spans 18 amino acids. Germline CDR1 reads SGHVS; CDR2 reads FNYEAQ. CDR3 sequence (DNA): TGTGCCAGCAGCTTAGTCCTAGGCGGGAGGACGAACACCGGGGAGCTGTTTTTT. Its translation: CASSLVLGGRTNTGELFF.

The CDR3 region has the DNA TGTGCCAGCAGCCAAGGGACTAGCGGGAGCCAGACCCAGTACTTC. It codes for CASSQGTSGSQTQYF. The chain recombines TRBV4-2 with TRBJ2-5; TRBD2 agrees at 13 bases. J gave up 6 bases and V 1 base, and 2 bases lay outside the gene matches. The CDR3 loop spans 15 amino acids. Germline lookup yields CDR1 LGHNA and CDR2 YNFKEQ.

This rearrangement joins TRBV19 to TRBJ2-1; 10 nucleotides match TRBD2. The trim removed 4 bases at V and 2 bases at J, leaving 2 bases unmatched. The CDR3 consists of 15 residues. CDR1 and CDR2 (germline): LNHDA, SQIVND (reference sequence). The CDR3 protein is CASSTLAGAYNEQFF. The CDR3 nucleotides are TGTGCCAGTAGTACCCTAGCGGGAGCCTACAATGAGCAGTTCTTC.

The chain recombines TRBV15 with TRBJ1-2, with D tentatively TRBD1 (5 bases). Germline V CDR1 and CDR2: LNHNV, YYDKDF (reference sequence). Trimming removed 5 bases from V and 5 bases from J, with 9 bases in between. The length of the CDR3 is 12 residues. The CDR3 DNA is TGTGCCACCAGCGGGGCGGGGTATGGCTACACCTTC. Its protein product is CATSGAGYGYTF.

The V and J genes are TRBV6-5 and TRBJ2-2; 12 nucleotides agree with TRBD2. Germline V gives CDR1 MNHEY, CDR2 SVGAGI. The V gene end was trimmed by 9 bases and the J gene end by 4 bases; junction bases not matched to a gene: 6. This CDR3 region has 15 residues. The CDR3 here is CASSSGRAVTGELFF. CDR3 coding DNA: TGTGCCAGTTCTAGCGGGAGGGCCGTCACCGGGGAGCTGTTTTTT.

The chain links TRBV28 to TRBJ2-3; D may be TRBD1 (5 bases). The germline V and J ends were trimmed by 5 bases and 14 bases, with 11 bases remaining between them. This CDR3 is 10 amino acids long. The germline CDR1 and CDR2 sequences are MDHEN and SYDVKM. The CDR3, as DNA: TGTGCCAGCAGTCAGGGAACCCCGTATTTT. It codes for CASSQGTPYF. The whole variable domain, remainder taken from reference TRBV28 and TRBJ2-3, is DVKVTQSSRYLVKRTGEKVFLECVQDMDHENMFWYRQDPGLGLRLIYFSYDVKMKEKGDIPEGYSVSREKKERFSLILESASTNQTSMYLCASSQGTPYFGPGTRLTVL.

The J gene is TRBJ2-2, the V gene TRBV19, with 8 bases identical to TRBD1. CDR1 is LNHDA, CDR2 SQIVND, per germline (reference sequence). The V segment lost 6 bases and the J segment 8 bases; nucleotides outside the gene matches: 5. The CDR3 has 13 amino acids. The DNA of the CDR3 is TGTGCCAGTAGCCTGGACAGGGCAGGGGAGCTGTTTTTT. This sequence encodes CASSLDRAGELFF. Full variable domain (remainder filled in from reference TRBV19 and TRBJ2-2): DGGITQSPKYLFRKEGQNVTLSCEQNLNHDAMYWYRQDPGQGLRLIYYSQIVNDFQKGDIAEGYSVSREKKESFPLTVTSAQKNPTAFYLCASSLDRAGELFFGEGSRLTVL.

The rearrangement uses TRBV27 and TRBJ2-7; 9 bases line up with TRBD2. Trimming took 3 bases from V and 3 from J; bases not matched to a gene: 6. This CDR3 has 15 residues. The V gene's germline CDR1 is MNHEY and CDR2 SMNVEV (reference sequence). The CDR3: CASSFGSGSVYEQYF. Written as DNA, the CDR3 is TGTGCCAGCAGTTTCGGTAGCGGGAGTGTCTACGAGCAGTACTTC.

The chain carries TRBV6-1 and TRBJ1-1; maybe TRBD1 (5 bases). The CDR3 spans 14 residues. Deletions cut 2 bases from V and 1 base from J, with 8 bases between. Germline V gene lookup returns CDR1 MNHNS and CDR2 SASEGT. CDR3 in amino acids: CASSELGQNTEAFF. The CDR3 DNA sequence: TGTGCCAGCAGTGAACTCGGACAGAACACTGAAGCTTTCTTT.

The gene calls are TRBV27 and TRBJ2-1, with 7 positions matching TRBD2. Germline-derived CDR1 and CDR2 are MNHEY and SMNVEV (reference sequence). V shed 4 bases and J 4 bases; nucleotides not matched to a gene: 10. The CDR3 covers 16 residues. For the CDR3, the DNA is TGTGCCAGCAGTTCCCCGCCAAGCGGGAATTACAATGAGCAGTTCTTC. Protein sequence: CASSSPPSGNYNEQFF.

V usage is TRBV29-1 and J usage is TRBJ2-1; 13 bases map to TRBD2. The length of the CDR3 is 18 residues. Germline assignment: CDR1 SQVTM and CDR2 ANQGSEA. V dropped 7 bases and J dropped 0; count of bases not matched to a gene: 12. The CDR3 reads CSGIPGLAGLSSYNEQFF. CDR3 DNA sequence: TGCAGCGGTATACCGGGACTAGCGGGACTCAGCTCCTACAATGAGCAGTTCTTC.